Sequencing of this T cell receptor (beta chain) was carried out in a study of blood T cell repertoires in COVID-19. On the study more broadly: Spain, Italy and the United States supplied samples that represented acute and convalescent COVID-19. Nucleic acid was either cDNA or gDNA, and it came from T cells, B-cell-depleted T cells, or PBMCs.

The CDR3 contains 13 residues. CDR1 is MRHNA, CDR2 SNTAGT, per germline. V was pared by 6 bases and J by 9 bases, with 12 bases between. Source study methods: Estimates of nucleated cell counts were drawn from the amplification of reference gene primers. This table comes from immunoSEQ multiplex PCR, and its TCRdb copy is limited to in-frame clones, with some not included. The DNA gave D and trimming, while V, J and clone size come from that table. The repertoire includes 300,000 to 350,000 clones, roughly nine tenths of them detected once, and roughly 2.9% sits in the top ten. The sample taken for sequencing was peripheral blood. The source of this sequence is a woman aged 25-40 years with COVID-19, enrolled during active disease. V is TRBV6-4 and J is TRBJ1-6; D is possibly TRBD1 (6 bases). The CDR3 DNA sequence: TGTGCCAGCAGGCCGGGACATACTTCACCCCTCCACTTT. Protein product: CASRPGHTSPLHF.